This passage covers 5 T cell receptor beta chains from one sample sequenced in a study of technical replicates of blood from a handful of donors. Measured with immunoSEQ multiplex PCR; TCRdb has only the in-frame clones, and not every one. The profile shows about 15,000 clones, under 90% of them singletons. The sample taken for sequencing was PBMCs. These receptors came from a human donor in good health. Some clones in this sample may be carry-over from other donors' samples.

J is TRBJ2-3 and V is TRBV5-1; TRBD2 matches at 8 bases. V trimming: 4 bases; J trimming: 3 bases; junction bases outside the gene matches: 7. The CDR3 has 15 residues. CDR1 SGHRS and CDR2 YFSETQ come from the germline V gene. The CDR3 DNA reads as TGCGCCAGCAGCCCCGTCGGGGGGGCGACAGATACGCAGTATTTT. Amino acid sequence: CASSPVGGATDTQYF. Full variable domain (remainder filled in from reference TRBV5-1 and TRBJ2-3): KAGVTQTPRYLIKTRGQQVTLSCSPISGHRSVSWYQQTPGQGLQFLFEYFSETQRNKGNFPGRFSGRQFSNSRSEMNVSTLELGDSALYLCASSPVGGATDTQYFGPGTRLTVL.

Only one count was recorded for this clone. The V gene is TRBV27, the J gene TRBJ2-1, with TRBD2 matching over 8 bases. J lost 4 bases, V lost 7 bases, and 12 bases had no gene match. CDR3 size: 16 residues. The germline CDR1 and CDR2 sequences are MNHEY and SMNVEV (reference sequence). The CDR3 reads CASTPRAGLGYNEQFF. CDR3 nucleotide sequence: TGTGCCAGCACCCCCAGGGCGGGACTAGGTTACAATGAGCAGTTCTTC.

The chain recombines TRBV5-5 with TRBJ1-5; 7 nucleotides match TRBD1. Germline V gene data show CDR1 as SGHKS and CDR2 as YYEKEE (reference sequence). V lost 3 bases to trimming and J lost 10 bases; unmatched junction nucleotides: 10. The CDR3 covers 14 residues. The CDR3 is CASSSGTDYRPQHF. CDR3 DNA sequence: TGTGCCAGCAGCTCGGGGACAGACTATCGACCCCAGCATTTT.

The genes are TRBV4-1 and TRBJ2-3; D unresolved. V lost 5 bases, J lost 0 bases, and 15 bases lay in between. This CDR3 spans 16 amino acids. Germline V CDR1 and CDR2: MGHRA, YSYEKL. This CDR3 reads CASSTPRHVSTDTQYF. The CDR3 nucleotides are TGCGCCAGCAGCACCCCCAGACACGTTAGCACAGATACGCAGTATTTT.

This chain uses TRBV5-1 with TRBJ1-2; D gene uncertain. Germline V gene lookup returns CDR1 SGHRS and CDR2 YFSETQ. This CDR3 contains 12 residues. V was trimmed by 0 bases and J by 4 bases, leaving 4 bases between them. The CDR3 reads CASSLAGYGYTF. CDR3 DNA: TGCGCCAGCAGCTTGGCAGGCTATGGCTACACCTTC.